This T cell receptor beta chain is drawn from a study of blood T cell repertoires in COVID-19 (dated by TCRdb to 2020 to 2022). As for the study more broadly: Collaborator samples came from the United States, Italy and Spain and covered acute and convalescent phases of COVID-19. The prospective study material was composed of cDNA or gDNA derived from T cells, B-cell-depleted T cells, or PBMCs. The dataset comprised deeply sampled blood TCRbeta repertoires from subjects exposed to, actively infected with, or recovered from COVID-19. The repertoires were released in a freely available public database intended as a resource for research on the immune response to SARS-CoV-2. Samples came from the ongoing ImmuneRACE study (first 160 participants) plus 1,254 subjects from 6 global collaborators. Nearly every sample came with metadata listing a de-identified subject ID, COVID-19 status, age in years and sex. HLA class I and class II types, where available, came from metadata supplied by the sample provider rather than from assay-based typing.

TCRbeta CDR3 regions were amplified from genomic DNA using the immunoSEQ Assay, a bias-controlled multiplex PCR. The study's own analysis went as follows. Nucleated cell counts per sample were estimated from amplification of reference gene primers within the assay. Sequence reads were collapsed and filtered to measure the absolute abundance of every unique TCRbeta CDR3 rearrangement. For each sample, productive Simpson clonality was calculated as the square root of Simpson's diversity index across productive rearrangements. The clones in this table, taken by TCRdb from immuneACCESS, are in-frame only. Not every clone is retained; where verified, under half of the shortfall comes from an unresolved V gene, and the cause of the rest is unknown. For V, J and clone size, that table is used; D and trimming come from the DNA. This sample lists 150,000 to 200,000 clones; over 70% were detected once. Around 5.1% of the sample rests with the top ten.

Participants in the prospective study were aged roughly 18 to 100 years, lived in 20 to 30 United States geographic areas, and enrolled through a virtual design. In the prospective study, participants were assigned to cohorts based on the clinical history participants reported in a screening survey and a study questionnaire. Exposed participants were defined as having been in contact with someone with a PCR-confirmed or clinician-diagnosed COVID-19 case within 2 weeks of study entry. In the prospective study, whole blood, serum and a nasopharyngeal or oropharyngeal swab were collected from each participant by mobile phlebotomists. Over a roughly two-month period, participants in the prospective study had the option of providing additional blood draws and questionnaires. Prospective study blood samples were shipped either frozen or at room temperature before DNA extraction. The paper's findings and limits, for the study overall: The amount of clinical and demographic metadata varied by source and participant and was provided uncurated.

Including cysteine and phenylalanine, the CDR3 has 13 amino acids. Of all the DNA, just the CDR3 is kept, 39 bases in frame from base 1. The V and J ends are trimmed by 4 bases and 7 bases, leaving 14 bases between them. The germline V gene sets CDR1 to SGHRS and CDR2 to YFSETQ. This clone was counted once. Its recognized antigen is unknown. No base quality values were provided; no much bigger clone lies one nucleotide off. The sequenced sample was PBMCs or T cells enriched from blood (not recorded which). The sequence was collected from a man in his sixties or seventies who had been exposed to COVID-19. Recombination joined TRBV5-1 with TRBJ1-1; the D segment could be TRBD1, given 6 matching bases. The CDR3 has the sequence CASSALGHLEAFF. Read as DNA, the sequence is TGCGCCAGCAGCGCCCTGGGACACCTTGAAGCTTTCTTT.